Listed below are T cell receptor beta chains from one sample, sequenced in a study of memory CD4+ T cells and cytomegalovirus serostatus. This table comes from immunoSEQ multiplex PCR, and its TCRdb copy is limited to in-frame clones, with some not included. The data show over 60,000 clones, approximately 80% seen once. Sequenced material: memory CD4+ T cells from blood. Receptors originate from an adult in good health and CMV-seronegative. CDR3s include the opening cysteine and the closing phenylalanine or tryptophan. The D gene is left open where the match is weak. Rows give clone size only sometimes, using once, few, many, or a class for an expanded clone.

D gene: .; clone size: .; J gene: TRBJ1-2; V gene: TRBV30; CDR3 protein: CAWTAGGGFYGYTF; CDR3 DNA: TGTGCCTGGACCGCTGGGGGAGGGTTCTATGGCTACACCTTC
D gene: .; clone size: .; J gene: TRBJ1-1; V gene: TRBV2; CDR3 protein: CASRVPPNTEAFF; CDR3 DNA: TGTGCCAGCAGGGTACCCCCGAACACTGAAGCTTTCTTT
D gene: .; clone size: .; J gene: TRBJ1-5; V gene: TRBV28; CDR3 protein: CASRVGSRNSNQPQHF; CDR3 DNA: TGTGCCAGCCGGGTGGGCAGCCGAAATAGCAATCAGCCCCAGCATTTT
D gene: .; clone size: .; J gene: TRBJ1-2; V gene: TRBV30; CDR3 protein: CAWKVGVIGYTF; CDR3 DNA: TGTGCCTGGAAAGTCGGAGTAATCGGCTACACCTTC
D gene: TRBD1; clone size: few; J gene: TRBJ1-2; V gene: TRBV7-8; CDR3 protein: CASSLGTGNGYTF; CDR3 DNA: TGTGCCAGCAGCTTAGGGACAGGGAATGGCTACACCTTC
D gene: TRBD2; clone size: .; J gene: TRBJ2-1; V gene: TRBV19; CDR3 protein: CASSINGGGNEQFF; CDR3 DNA: TGTGCCAGTAGTATTAATGGGGGGGGCAATGAGCAGTTCTTC
D gene: TRBD1; clone size: .; J gene: TRBJ1-1; V gene: TRBV2; CDR3 protein: CASSTGQGNTEAFF; CDR3 DNA: TGTGCCAGCAGTACTGGACAGGGCAACACTGAAGCTTTCTTT
D gene: .; clone size: .; J gene: TRBJ1-4; V gene: TRBV18; CDR3 protein: CASSPLGSTNEKLFF; CDR3 DNA: TGTGCCAGCTCACCACTAGGTTCAACTAATGAAAAACTGTTTTTT
D gene: .; clone size: .; J gene: TRBJ2-1; V gene: TRBV5-4; CDR3 protein: CASSRDQASYNEQFF; CDR3 DNA: TGTGCCAGCAGCCGGGACCAAGCCTCCTACAATGAGCAGTTCTTC
D gene: .; clone size: .; J gene: TRBJ2-3; V gene: TRBV27; CDR3 protein: CASRDHSTDTQYF; CDR3 DNA: TGTGCCAGCCGGGACCATAGCACAGATACGCAGTATTTT
D gene: .; clone size: .; J gene: TRBJ1-2; V gene: TRBV7-3; CDR3 protein: CASSLTGEADGYTF; CDR3 DNA: TGTGCCAGCAGCTTAACGGGAGAGGCAGATGGCTACACCTTC
D gene: TRBD1; clone size: .; J gene: TRBJ2-7; V gene: TRBV10-1; CDR3 protein: CASKGQGVSGEQYF; CDR3 DNA: TGCGCCAGCAAGGGACAGGGGGTTTCGGGAGAGCAGTACTTC
D gene: .; clone size: .; J gene: TRBJ1-1; V gene: TRBV6-6; CDR3 protein: CASRPVGRNTEAFF; CDR3 DNA: TGTGCCAGCAGACCGGTGGGGCGGAACACTGAAGCTTTCTTT
D gene: .; clone size: .; J gene: TRBJ2-7; V gene: TRBV6-6; CDR3 protein: CASSYNSAAYEQYF; CDR3 DNA: TGTGCCAGCAGTTACAATTCGGCCGCCTACGAGCAGTACTTC
D gene: .; clone size: few; J gene: TRBJ1-1; V gene: TRBV5-4; CDR3 protein: CASRRGTEAFF; CDR3 DNA: TGTGCCAGCCGCAGGGGCACTGAAGCTTTCTTT
D gene: .; clone size: .; J gene: TRBJ1-4; V gene: TRBV5-1; CDR3 protein: CASSRGASVTNEKLFF; CDR3 DNA: TGCGCCAGCAGCAGGGGGGCGAGCGTAACTAATGAAAAACTGTTTTTT
D gene: .; clone size: .; J gene: TRBJ1-3; V gene: TRBV9; CDR3 protein: CASSVDFSGVNSGNTIYF; CDR3 DNA: TGTGCCAGCAGCGTAGATTTCTCAGGGGTTAACTCTGGAAACACCATATATTTT
D gene: .; clone size: .; J gene: TRBJ2-5; V gene: TRBV9; CDR3 protein: CASSRLLAGQETQYF; CDR3 DNA: TGTGCCAGCAGCCGACTTTTAGCGGGACAGGAGACCCAGTACTTC
D gene: .; clone size: .; J gene: TRBJ2-7; V gene: TRBV6-5; CDR3 protein: CASTNPGSYEQYF; CDR3 DNA: TGTGCCAGCACGAATCCAGGGTCCTACGAGCAGTACTTC
D gene: .; clone size: .; J gene: TRBJ2-3; V gene: TRBV28; CDR3 protein: CASSLMSGTDTQYF; CDR3 DNA: TGTGCCAGCAGTTTAATGAGCGGCACAGATACGCAGTATTTT
D gene: .; clone size: once; J gene: TRBJ2-5; V gene: TRBV5-1; CDR3 protein: CASSSNLPGQTRQETQYF; CDR3 DNA: TGCGCCAGCAGCTCCAACCTCCCAGGACAGACTAGACAAGAGACCCAGTACTTC
D gene: .; clone size: .; J gene: TRBJ2-5; V gene: TRBV10-3; CDR3 protein: CAISERGGSETQYF; CDR3 DNA: TGTGCCATCAGTGAACGGGGTGGTTCGGAGACCCAGTACTTC
D gene: .; clone size: .; J gene: TRBJ1-2; V gene: TRBV28; CDR3 protein: CASSPVGGGYGYTF; CDR3 DNA: TGTGCCAGCAGTCCTGTCGGGGGTGGCTATGGCTACACCTTC
D gene: TRBD1; clone size: .; J gene: TRBJ2-7; V gene: TRBV18; CDR3 protein: CASSPDRAYEQYF; CDR3 DNA: TGTGCCAGCTCACCCGACAGGGCTTACGAGCAGTACTTC
D gene: .; clone size: few; J gene: TRBJ2-6; V gene: TRBV30; CDR3 protein: CGGSAGANVLTF; CDR3 DNA: TGTGGGGGGTCGGCAGGGGCCAACGTCCTGACTTTC
D gene: .; clone size: .; J gene: TRBJ1-4; V gene: TRBV28; CDR3 protein: CASRALATNEKLFF; CDR3 DNA: TGTGCCAGCAGGGCTCTTGCAACTAATGAAAAACTGTTTTTT
D gene: .; clone size: .; J gene: TRBJ1-5; V gene: TRBV7-8; CDR3 protein: CASSAYRDQPQHF; CDR3 DNA: TGTGCCAGCAGCGCGTACAGAGATCAGCCCCAGCATTTT
D gene: .; clone size: .; J gene: TRBJ1-1; V gene: TRBV7-3; CDR3 protein: CASSSSMNTEAFF; CDR3 DNA: TGTGCCAGCAGCTCCTCAATGAACACTGAAGCTTTCTTT
D gene: .; clone size: .; J gene: TRBJ2-5; V gene: TRBV7-2; CDR3 protein: CASSLGTSRETQYF; CDR3 DNA: TGTGCCAGCAGCCTTGGGACGTCTCGAGAGACCCAGTACTTC
D gene: .; clone size: .; J gene: TRBJ1-3; V gene: TRBV19; CDR3 protein: CASSAGASGNTIYF; CDR3 DNA: TGTGCCAGTAGTGCCGGGGCCTCTGGAAACACCATATATTTT
D gene: .; clone size: .; J gene: TRBJ2-7; V gene: TRBV4-1; CDR3 protein: CASSQPLTGLANEQYF; CDR3 DNA: TGCGCCAGCAGCCAACCGCTGACGGGATTGGCGAACGAGCAGTACTTC
D gene: .; clone size: .; J gene: TRBJ2-7; V gene: TRBV28; CDR3 protein: CASSLTLRRRGSYEQYF; CDR3 DNA: TGTGCCAGCAGTTTAACCCTTCGAAGACGGGGTTCCTACGAGCAGTACTTC
D gene: TRBD2; clone size: .; J gene: TRBJ2-1; V gene: TRBV28; CDR3 protein: CASSRTSGSGKVYNEQFF; CDR3 DNA: TGTGCCAGCAGTAGGACTAGCGGGTCTGGCAAAGTTTACAATGAGCAGTTCTTC
D gene: .; clone size: .; J gene: TRBJ2-2; V gene: TRBV5-1; CDR3 protein: CASSFNGAGELFF; CDR3 DNA: TGCGCCAGCAGCTTTAACGGTGCCGGGGAGCTGTTTTTT
D gene: .; clone size: .; J gene: TRBJ1-1; V gene: TRBV7-9; CDR3 protein: CASSGQQNTEAFF; CDR3 DNA: TGTGCCAGCTCCGGACAGCAGAACACTGAAGCTTTCTTT
D gene: TRBD1; clone size: .; J gene: TRBJ2-1; V gene: TRBV18; CDR3 protein: CASSPGQGDYNEQFF; CDR3 DNA: TGTGCCAGCTCACCAGGACAGGGGGACTACAATGAGCAGTTCTTC
D gene: TRBD1; clone size: .; J gene: TRBJ1-1; V gene: TRBV19; CDR3 protein: CASSIGTGVANTEAFF; CDR3 DNA: TGTGCCAGTAGTATAGGGACAGGGGTGGCGAACACTGAAGCTTTCTTT
D gene: .; clone size: .; J gene: TRBJ1-5; V gene: TRBV7-4; CDR3 protein: CASSCEGMLQPQHF; CDR3 DNA: TGTGCCAGCAGCTGTGAGGGGATGCTTCAGCCCCAGCATTTT
D gene: .; clone size: .; J gene: TRBJ2-7; V gene: TRBV28; CDR3 protein: CASSPPRYEQYF; CDR3 DNA: TGTGCCAGCAGTCCCCCCAGGTACGAGCAGTACTTC